These 31 T cell receptor beta chains came from one sample sequenced in a study of shared clonotypes between healthy human individuals. Some clones are missing from TCRdb's copy, which holds only in-frame ones; the method was immunoSEQ multiplex PCR. The repertoire includes about 1.5 million clones, approximately 98% of them detected once, and roughly 0.42% sits in the top ten. The sample consisted of naive CD4+ T cells sorted from blood. The sample's subset: CD45RA+ positively selected. These receptors were taken from a man aged 25-45 years in good health.

As regards this clone: Other DNA sequences in this sample translate to the same CDR3. V gene TRBV9 combines with J gene TRBJ2-5; no reliable D call. The V gene's germline CDR1 is SGDLS and CDR2 YYNGEE. This CDR3 has 13 residues. V was pared by 2 bases and J by 1 base, with 6 bases between. CDR3 sequence (DNA): TGTGCCAGCAGCGTTGGCGGCCAAGAGACCCAGTACTTC. Translated: CASSVGGQETQYF.

Comments on this clone: Other DNA sequences from this sample encode an identical CDR3 as well. V is TRBV28 and J is TRBJ2-7, with unresolved D. The CDR3 totals 11 residues. Germline V gene lookup returns CDR1 MDHEN and CDR2 SYDVKM. With 3 bases removed from V and 3 bases from J, the gap between germline ends came to 3 bases. The CDR3 region has the DNA TGTGCCAGCAGTTTGGTCTACGAGCAGTACTTC. Translating it yields CASSLVYEQYF.

The chain uses TRBV9 and TRBJ2-1; no reliable D call. Trimming stripped 4 bases from V and 6 bases from J, with 14 bases between. Germline CDR1 and CDR2: SGDLS and YYNGEE. The CDR3 totals 14 residues. CDR3 loop: CASSIREAGNEQFF. CDR3 DNA sequence: TGTGCCAGCAGCATTCGAGAGGCCGGCAATGAGCAGTTCTTC.

This chain links TRBV7-2 with TRBJ2-7; D is uncertain. The CDR3 contains 11 residues. Germline loops: CDR1 SGHTA, CDR2 FQGNSA. Trimming shortened V by 5 bases and J by 2 bases, and 4 bases separated the two germline ends. The CDR3 region has the DNA TGTGCCAGCAGCAAGACCTACGAGCAGTACTTC. This sequence encodes CASSKTYEQYF.

This clone has a single count. J is TRBJ1-2 and V is TRBV2; 9 positions match TRBD1. V shed 9 bases and J 6 bases; nucleotides not matched to a gene: 8. The CDR3 totals 13 residues. The germline V gene encodes CDR1 SNHLY and CDR2 FYNNEI. CDR3 sequence reads: CARFPGQGNGYTF. CDR3 nucleotide sequence: TGTGCCAGGTTTCCGGGACAGGGAAATGGCTACACCTTC. Filled out from reference TRBV2 and TRBJ1-2, the complete variable domain reads EPEVTQTPSHQVTQMGQEVILRCVPISNHLYFYWYRQILGQKVEFLVSFYNNEISEKSEIFDDQFSVERPDGSNFTLKIRSTKLEDSAMYFCARFPGQGNGYTFGSGTRLTVV.

V is TRBV6-6 and J is TRBJ2-5; 8 nucleotides align to TRBD1. This CDR3 is built from 14 residues. With 7 bases clipped from V and 5 bases from J, the junction kept 9 bases outside the gene matches. Germline CDR1 and CDR2: MNHNY and SVGAGI (reference sequence). The CDR3 loop is CASTQGAGGETQYF. The CDR3 DNA sequence: TGTGCCAGCACCCAGGGGGCAGGGGGGGAGACCCAGTACTTC.

The chain is built from TRBV7-9 and TRBJ2-2, with D unclear. This CDR3 region has 15 residues. Trimming removed 5 bases at V and 3 bases at J, with 13 bases between. The germline V gene has CDR1 SEHNR and CDR2 FQNEAQ (reference sequence). CDR3 sequence reads: CASSLFGVDTGELFF. CDR3 DNA sequence: TGTGCCAGCAGCCTTTTTGGGGTTGACACCGGGGAGCTGTTTTTT.

The chain couples TRBV6-1 to TRBJ2-2; possible D gene TRBD1, 6 bases. V gave up 6 bases and J gave up 2 bases, with 7 bases separating them. The CDR3 is made up of 13 amino acids. Looked up from germline, CDR1 is MNHNS and CDR2 is SASEGT. The CDR3 protein is CASRQGNTGELFF. CDR3 nucleotides: TGTGCCAGCAGACAGGGAAACACCGGGGAGCTGTTTTTT.

The chain has TRBV5-4 and TRBJ2-3, with TRBD2 identical over 9 bases. This CDR3 has 15 residues. V dropped 5 bases and J dropped 6; count of bases not matched to a gene: 10. CDR1 SGHNT and CDR2 YYREEE come from the germline V gene (reference sequence). CDR3 region: CASSKKASGTDTQYF. CDR3 DNA sequence: TGTGCCAGCAGTAAGAAGGCTAGCGGGACCGATACGCAGTATTTT.

The chain uses TRBV6-1 and TRBJ2-1; D might be TRBD2 (7 bases). From germline, CDR1 is MNHNS and CDR2 SASEGT. The CDR3 sequence is 14 residues long. Trimming pared 5 bases from V and 1 base from J, leaving 9 bases between. CDR3 sequence: CASSRGGSYNEQFF. The CDR3 DNA sequence: TGTGCCAGCAGTAGGGGGGGGTCCTACAATGAGCAGTTCTTC.

The chain joins TRBV19 to TRBJ2-7; 11 nucleotides line up with TRBD1. The trim removed 4 bases at V and 7 bases at J, leaving 12 bases unmatched. The CDR3 is 16 amino acids. Germline-derived CDR1 and CDR2 are LNHDA and SQIVND (reference sequence). CDR3 residues: CASSRSGQGAAYEQYF. The CDR3 DNA is TGTGCCAGTAGTAGATCCGGACAGGGGGCGGCGTATGAGCAGTACTTC.

A note on this clone: Other DNA sequences in the same sample also yield this CDR3. The rearrangement joins TRBV28 to TRBJ2-2, with D maybe TRBD2 (6 bases). The germline V gene has CDR1 MDHEN and CDR2 SYDVKM. This CDR3 is built from 15 residues. The V end was cut by 3 bases, the J end by 0 bases, with 8 bases between. The CDR3 here is CASSLGGTNTGELFF. In DNA form, the CDR3 reads TGTGCCAGCAGTTTGGGGGGTACGAACACCGGGGAGCTGTTTTTT.

V is TRBV18 and J is TRBJ2-1, with TRBD1 identical over 10 bases. This CDR3 is 19 amino acids long. CDR1 and CDR2 (germline): KGHSH, LQKENI. The junction had 12 bases not matched to a gene; V was cut back by 2 bases and J by 2 bases. CDR3 nucleotide sequence: TGTGCCAGCTCACCATTAGCCCCCGGGGACAGGGGTCCCTACAATGAGCAGTTCTTC. This sequence encodes CASSPLAPGDRGPYNEQFF.

This clone was counted once. The chain carries TRBV5-8 and TRBJ2-7; a weak D match, TRBD1 (8 bases). Per germline, CDR1 SGHTS and CDR2 YDEGEE. V shed 1 base and J shed 3 bases, with 17 bases lying between them. The CDR3 length is 16 residues. CDR3 coding DNA: TGTGCCAGCAGCTTGATGGACAGGGCGGGGGTCTACGAGCAGTACTTC. The encoded protein is CASSLMDRAGVYEQYF.

The chain carries TRBV19 and TRBJ2-5; either TRBD1 or TRBD2 may fit D (5 bases each). CDR3 length: 15 amino acids. The germline V and J ends were trimmed by 0 bases and 5 bases, with 13 bases remaining between them. From germline, CDR1 is LNHDA and CDR2 SQIVND (reference sequence). The CDR3 coding sequence is TGTGCCAGTAGTATAGAGGGCAGTTGGGGGGAGACCCAGTACTTC. As protein: CASSIEGSWGETQYF.

This clone appeared once. Different DNA sequences within this sample yield the same CDR3. The CDR3 sequence is CASSVDSNTDTQYF. Written as DNA, the CDR3 is TGTGCCAGCAGCGTAGATTCCAACACAGATACGCAGTATTTT. The rearrangement links TRBV9 to TRBJ2-3; D uncertain. The germline V gene has CDR1 SGDLS and CDR2 YYNGEE. The CDR3 is made up of 14 amino acids. Between the trimmed V and J ends, which lost 0 bases and 2 bases, there was a span of 7 bases.

The chain joins TRBV2 to TRBJ1-4; 7 bases align to TRBD1. CDR1 is SNHLY and CDR2 is FYNNEI in the germline V gene. Unmatched junction bases numbered 3, after V lost 2 bases and J lost 6 bases. The CDR3 spans 14 residues. In nucleotides, the CDR3 is TGTGCCAGCAGTGAAAGGGGGCAGGATGAAAAACTGTTTTTT. Translated: CASSERGQDEKLFF. Supplemented by reference TRBV2 and TRBJ1-4, the full variable domain reads EPEVTQTPSHQVTQMGQEVILRCVPISNHLYFYWYRQILGQKVEFLVSFYNNEISEKSEIFDDQFSVERPDGSNFTLKIRSTKLEDSAMYFCASSERGQDEKLFFGSGTQLSVL.

In DNA form, the CDR3 reads TGTGCCAGCAGCCCAGACCGGTCAGGGGAGACCCAGTACTTC. Residues: CASSPDRSGETQYF. The rearrangement links TRBV7-3 to TRBJ2-5; weak D call: TRBD1 (5 bases). Trimming cost V 5 bases and J 5 bases, with 15 bases left between them. This CDR3 is 14 amino acids long. From germline, CDR1 is SGHTA and CDR2 FQGTGA.

This clone was seen a single time. The gene calls are TRBV11-2 and TRBJ1-3; 10 nucleotides line up with TRBD1. The CDR3 length is 16 residues. Germline trimming cut 3 bases from V and 4 bases from J; bases unmatched to any gene: 6. The germline V gene encodes CDR1 SGHAT and CDR2 FQNNGV. In nucleotides, the CDR3 is TGTGCCAGCAGCTTCAGACAGGGGGCGGGAGGAAACACCATATATTTT. Its protein product is CASSFRQGAGGNTIYF.

This clone was observed a single time. The CDR3 DNA reads as TGCGCCAGCAGCTTGGGAGTGACAGGGGGTTACGAGCAGTACTTC. It translates to CASSLGVTGGYEQYF. The J gene is TRBJ2-7, the V gene TRBV5-1, with TRBD1 matching over 9 bases. Germline V gene sequence: CDR1 SGHRS, CDR2 YFSETQ. The length of the CDR3 is 15 residues. With 0 bases clipped from V and 4 bases from J, the junction kept 5 bases outside the gene matches.

The chain is built from TRBV4-2 and TRBJ2-3; D tentatively fits TRBD1 or TRBD2 (5 bases each). Trimming removed 0 bases from V and 7 bases from J, with 11 bases in between. Germline loops: CDR1 LGHNA, CDR2 YNFKEQ. This CDR3 comprises 14 residues. The CDR3 here is CASSQDSRGHTQYF. The DNA of the CDR3 is TGTGCCAGCAGCCAAGATAGTCGGGGACATACGCAGTATTTT.

This chain connects TRBV9 to TRBJ2-7; 8 bases fit TRBD2. This CDR3 region has 14 residues. In germline, CDR1 is SGDLS, CDR2 YYNGEE. Germline trimming cut 4 bases from V and 0 bases from J; bases unmatched to any gene: 3. CDR3 nucleotides: TGTGCCAGCAGCCCGCGGGAGGTCTCCTACGAGCAGTACTTC. Protein product: CASSPREVSYEQYF. Full variable domain (outside the CDR3, taken from reference TRBV9 and TRBJ2-7): DSGVTQTPKHLITATGQRVTLRCSPRSGDLSVYWYQQSLDQGLQFLIQYYNGEERAKGNILERFSAQQFPDLHSELNLSSLELGDSALYFCASSPREVSYEQYFGPGTRLTVT.

The chain recombines TRBV30 with TRBJ2-7, with 7 bases fitting TRBD2. With 2 bases clipped from V and 5 bases from J, the junction kept 9 bases outside the gene matches. The CDR3 is 14 amino acids. Germline lookup yields CDR1 GTSNPN and CDR2 SVGIG (reference sequence). The CDR3 here is CAWSLGGSIHEQYF. The CDR3 DNA is TGTGCCTGGAGTCTTGGCGGGAGTATCCACGAGCAGTACTTC.

This clone appeared once. This CDR3 is also generated by other DNA sequences in the sample. The J gene is TRBJ2-7, the V gene TRBV5-1; D perhaps matches TRBD1 (5 bases). V was cut by 2 bases and J by 5 bases, with 8 bases left in between. The V gene's germline CDR1 is SGHRS and CDR2 YFSETQ. This CDR3 has 12 residues. This chain's CDR3 is CASSFLGDEQYF. CDR3 DNA: TGCGCCAGCAGCTTTCTAGGGGACGAGCAGTACTTC.

In this sample, this clone turned up once. The V gene is TRBV18, the J gene TRBJ2-5; 7 bases map to TRBD1. CDR3 length: 15 residues. From germline, CDR1 is KGHSH and CDR2 LQKENI. Losses at the gene ends were 1 base for V and 1 base for J; bases not matched to a gene: 3. The CDR3 nucleotides are TGTGCCAGCTCACCACGGGGACAGTCCCAAGAGACCCAGTACTTC. Amino acids: CASSPRGQSQETQYF.

V usage is TRBV18 and J usage is TRBJ1-2, with 7 bases aligning to TRBD1. The germline gives CDR1 KGHSH, CDR2 LQKENI. Trimming at V came to 5 bases and at J to 3 bases, leaving 3 bases not matched to a gene. This CDR3 is built from 13 residues. CDR3 coding DNA: TGTGCCAGCTCAACCGGGACAGACTATGGCTACACCTTC. Its translation: CASSTGTDYGYTF. Filled out from reference TRBV18 and TRBJ1-2, the complete variable domain reads NAGVMQNPRHLVRRRGQEARLRCSPMKGHSHVYWYRQLPEEGLKFMVYLQKENIIDESGMPKERFSAEFPKEGPSILRIQQVVRGDSAAYFCASSTGTDYGYTFGSGTRLTVV.

In nucleotides, the CDR3 is TGTGCCAGCAGCTTAGTACTAGTTTACAATGAGCAGTTCTTC. Amino acids: CASSLVLVYNEQFF. This chain joins TRBV11-2 and TRBJ2-1, with a possible D match to TRBD2 (5 bases). The germline V gene encodes CDR1 SGHAT and CDR2 FQNNGV. This CDR3 spans 14 amino acids. The V end was cut by 1 base, the J end by 4 bases, with 8 bases between.

Concerning this clone itself: The sample holds other DNA sequences that translate to the same CDR3. The rearrangement links TRBV20-1 to TRBJ2-2; D gene uncertain. The CDR3 extends over 11 amino acids. Germline-derived CDR1 and CDR2 are DFQATT and SNEGSKA (reference sequence). The V and J ends lost 2 bases and 6 bases respectively, with 4 bases between them. The CDR3 bases are TGCAGTGCTAGACGTGCCGGGGAGCTGTTTTTT. Translated: CSARRAGELFF.

The V and J genes are TRBV15 and TRBJ2-3; D is uncertain. The germline CDR1 and CDR2 sequences are LNHNV and YYDKDF (reference sequence). Between the trimmed V and J ends, which lost 5 bases and 2 bases, there was a span of 14 bases. The CDR3 has 15 amino acids. The CDR3: CATSRTPQSTDTQYF. As DNA, the CDR3 is TGTGCCACCAGCCGAACCCCCCAATCCACAGATACGCAGTATTTT.

V gene TRBV4-3 combines with J gene TRBJ2-1; 7 bases line up with TRBD1. Germline CDR1 LGHNA, CDR2 YSLEER. Unmatched junction bases numbered 20, after V lost 3 bases and J lost 12 bases. The CDR3 is 17 amino acids. CDR3 protein: CASSQFPGQTTTMRQFF. In DNA, the CDR3 is TGCGCCAGCAGCCAGTTTCCGGGACAGACAACTACAATGAGGCAGTTCTTC.

J is TRBJ1-5 and V is TRBV7-8; a possible D gene is TRBD1 (6 bases). V gave up 7 bases and J gave up 6 bases, with 37 bases separating them. This CDR3 has 21 residues. Per germline, CDR1 SGHVS and CDR2 FQNEAQ. The CDR3 sequence is CASNLIWVRDKRNSNGQPQHF. The CDR3, as DNA: TGTGCCAGCAATTTGATCTGGGTCAGGGACAAGCGGAATAGCAATGGTCAGCCCCAGCATTTT.